A selection of T cell receptor beta chains follows, all from one sample in a study of beta chain features in type 1 diabetes. TCRdb's table, derived via immunoSEQ multiplex PCR, lists solely in-frame clones and lacks some. Seen here are roughly 130,000 clones, about 15% observed once, and the top ten hold around 2.5%. The sample was central memory CD4+ T cells from blood. These receptors were collected from a man aged 25-45 years with type 1 diabetes. Both conserved end residues are part of each CDR3. The order of the fields is J gene, V gene, D gene, clone size, CDR3 protein, CDR3 DNA. The D gene is left open where the match is weak. Size is stated for part of the rows, as once, few or many counts, or as a class when the clone is expanded.

J: TRBJ2-1
V: TRBV19
D: .
size: many
CDR3: CASSTGNEQFF
DNA: TGTGCCAGTAGTACAGGGAATGAGCAGTTCTTC

J: TRBJ2-1
V: TRBV7-2
D: .
size: .
CDR3: CASSPRLGSREQFF
DNA: TGTGCCAGCAGCCCTAGACTAGGCTCGAGGGAGCAGTTCTTC

J: TRBJ2-7
V: TRBV9
D: TRBD1
size: .
CDR3: CASSLQGDSYEQYF
DNA: TGTGCCAGCAGCTTACAGGGGGATTCCTACGAGCAGTACTTC

J: TRBJ2-1
V: TRBV30
D: TRBD2
size: few
CDR3: CAWTGGPMNEQFF
DNA: TGTGCCTGGACGGGGGGGCCGATGAATGAGCAGTTCTTC

J: TRBJ2-7
V: TRBV7-2
D: .
size: .
CDR3: CASSPQTSREQYF
DNA: TGTGCCAGCAGCCCCCAGACCAGTCGGGAGCAGTACTTC

J: TRBJ1-5
V: TRBV27
D: .
size: few
CDR3: CASRLAQESNQPQHF
DNA: TGTGCCAGCAGGCTCGCGCAAGAGAGCAATCAGCCCCAGCATTTT

J: TRBJ1-2
V: TRBV7-2
D: .
size: .
CDR3: CASSLGSDYGYTF
DNA: TGTGCCAGCAGCTTAGGGTCTGATTATGGCTACACCTTC

J: TRBJ1-1
V: TRBV4-1
D: .
size: .
CDR3: CASRRGVSTEAFF
DNA: TGCGCCAGCAGGAGGGGCGTTTCCACTGAAGCTTTCTTT

J: TRBJ2-2
V: TRBV7-2
D: TRBD2
size: .
CDR3: CASSSAGRWSGELFF
DNA: TGTGCCAGCAGCTCCGCCGGGAGGTGGTCCGGGGAGCTGTTTTTT

J: TRBJ2-5
V: TRBV25-1
D: TRBD2
size: .
CDR3: CASSEFLAGGPETQYF
DNA: TGTGCCAGCAGTGAATTCCTCGCGGGGGGGCCAGAGACCCAGTACTTC

J: TRBJ1-1
V: TRBV7-9
D: .
size: .
CDR3: CASSLGYFRRQAVNTEAFF
DNA: TGTGCCAGCAGCTTAGGTTATTTTAGGCGACAGGCGGTAAACACTGAAGCTTTCTTT

J: TRBJ1-1
V: TRBV4-2
D: .
size: .
CDR3: CASSQDLGMVTEAFF
DNA: TGTGCCAGCAGCCAAGATTTGGGGATGGTGACTGAAGCTTTCTTT

J: TRBJ2-7
V: TRBV28
D: .
size: medium-sized
CDR3: CASSSNRRQYF
DNA: TGTGCCAGCAGTTCGAATCGAAGGCAGTACTTC

J: TRBJ2-7
V: TRBV29-1
D: .
size: few
CDR3: CSVAGGPEQYF
DNA: TGCAGCGTTGCCGGGGGTCCCGAGCAGTACTTC

J: TRBJ1-1
V: TRBV7-2
D: TRBD1
size: .
CDR3: CASSADRGRMNTEAFF
DNA: TGTGCCAGCAGCGCCGACAGGGGGCGGATGAACACTGAAGCTTTCTTT

J: TRBJ1-2
V: TRBV18
D: .
size: .
CDR3: CASSTLGESGGYTF
DNA: TGTGCCAGCTCTACCCTAGGGGAGAGTGGGGGCTACACCTTC

J: TRBJ1-1
V: TRBV29-1
D: TRBD1
size: .
CDR3: CSVQSTGGTEAFF
DNA: TGCAGCGTCCAATCGACAGGGGGCACTGAAGCTTTCTTT

J: TRBJ2-6
V: TRBV7-8
D: .
size: .
CDR3: CASSLVSLTGANVLTF
DNA: TGTGCCAGCAGCTTAGTCAGCTTAACTGGGGCCAACGTCCTGACTTTC

J: TRBJ2-5
V: TRBV30
D: .
size: few
CDR3: CAWSVGSLSQETQYF
DNA: TGTGCCTGGAGTGTCGGCAGCCTTAGCCAAGAGACCCAGTACTTC

J: TRBJ1-2
V: TRBV9
D: .
size: .
CDR3: CASSVPGPGYTF
DNA: TGTGCCAGCAGCGTACCAGGACCGGGCTACACCTTC

J: TRBJ1-2
V: TRBV7-3
D: .
size: few
CDR3: CASSLGLGPRPMNGYTF
DNA: TGTGCCAGCAGCTTAGGTCTGGGGCCCCGACCTATGAATGGCTACACCTTC

J: TRBJ2-3
V: TRBV7-2
D: TRBD2
size: few
CDR3: CASSLGLAGADTQYF
DNA: TGTGCCAGCAGCTTAGGGCTAGCGGGGGCAGATACGCAGTATTTT

J: TRBJ1-2
V: TRBV28
D: .
size: .
CDR3: CASSGSGSNYGYTF
DNA: TGTGCCAGCAGTGGCTCGGGATCTAACTATGGCTACACCTTC

J: TRBJ1-6
V: TRBV7-2
D: TRBD1
size: .
CDR3: CASSPQGQRTSPLHF
DNA: TGTGCCAGCAGCCCGCAGGGACAGAGAACTTCACCCCTCCACTTT

J: TRBJ1-5
V: TRBV28
D: .
size: few
CDR3: CASRVRTDPGPQHF
DNA: TGTGCCAGCAGGGTGAGGACTGACCCAGGTCCCCAGCATTTT

J: TRBJ2-3
V: TRBV10-3
D: TRBD2
size: .
CDR3: CAISLAGFTDTQYF
DNA: TGTGCCATCAGTCTAGCGGGGTTCACAGATACGCAGTATTTT

J: TRBJ2-1
V: TRBV5-1
D: .
size: few
CDR3: CASSLDSTLNEQFF
DNA: TGCGCCAGCAGCTTGGATTCTACCCTCAATGAGCAGTTCTTC

J: TRBJ2-3
V: TRBV6-5
D: TRBD2
size: .
CDR3: CASSYAPSGPTDTQYF
DNA: TGTGCCAGCAGTTACGCTCCTAGCGGTCCCACAGATACGCAGTATTTT

J: TRBJ1-1
V: TRBV12-5
D: .
size: .
CDR3: CASGPEMNTEAFF
DNA: TGTGCTAGTGGTCCCGAGATGAACACTGAAGCTTTCTTT

J: TRBJ1-4
V: TRBV28
D: TRBD1
size: few
CDR3: CASSLSWGTAGEKLFF
DNA: TGTGCCAGCAGTTTATCCTGGGGGACAGCAGGTGAAAAACTGTTTTTT

J: TRBJ1-1
V: TRBV5-1
D: TRBD1
size: .
CDR3: CASSARQGLNTEAFF
DNA: TGCGCCAGCAGCGCTAGACAGGGACTGAACACTGAAGCTTTCTTT

J: TRBJ1-4
V: TRBV14
D: .
size: few
CDR3: CASSQGGRRNEKLFF
DNA: TGTGCCAGCAGCCAAGGGGGCAGGAGGAATGAAAAACTGTTTTTT

J: TRBJ1-6
V: TRBV4-2
D: TRBD1
size: few
CDR3: CASSQTGEGDSPLHF
DNA: TGTGCCAGCAGCCAGACAGGGGAGGGAGATTCACCCCTCCACTTT

J: TRBJ1-2
V: TRBV6-1
D: .
size: few
CDR3: CASILDRNYGYTF
DNA: .